This T cell receptor beta chain appears in the sequencing data of a study of T cell repertoires and HLA-DP antigens. At the level of the study: One stimulator alloantigen differed from self by one groove amino acid; the other by ten. Sorted CD137+CD4+ samples averaged roughly 200 ng DNA; pre-culture CD4+ samples, approximately 1,100 ng.

Using immunoSEQ multiplex PCR, the repertoire was profiled, and TCRdb retains in-frame clones only, with some absent. The profile shows about 89,000 clones, more than 75% of them singletons. Per germline, CDR1 LNHNV and CDR2 YYDKDF (reference sequence). The CDR3 is made up of 17 amino acids. Trimming left V 0 bases short and J 0 bases short, with 11 bases between. As concerns this clone: The antigen is undetermined.

Whole-study findings and limits: Responder cells were total CD4+ cells with a HeLa antigen-presenting system.

The rearrangement joins TRBV15 to TRBJ2-2; D is perhaps TRBD1 (6 bases). This TCR came from a man over 45 in good health and CMV-seronegative. Sequenced input: CD4+ T cells from PBMCs. The CDR3 coding sequence is TGTGCCACCAGCAGAGATCAGGGGACAACGAACACCGGGGAGCTGTTTTTT. It is translated as CATSRDQGTTNTGELFF.